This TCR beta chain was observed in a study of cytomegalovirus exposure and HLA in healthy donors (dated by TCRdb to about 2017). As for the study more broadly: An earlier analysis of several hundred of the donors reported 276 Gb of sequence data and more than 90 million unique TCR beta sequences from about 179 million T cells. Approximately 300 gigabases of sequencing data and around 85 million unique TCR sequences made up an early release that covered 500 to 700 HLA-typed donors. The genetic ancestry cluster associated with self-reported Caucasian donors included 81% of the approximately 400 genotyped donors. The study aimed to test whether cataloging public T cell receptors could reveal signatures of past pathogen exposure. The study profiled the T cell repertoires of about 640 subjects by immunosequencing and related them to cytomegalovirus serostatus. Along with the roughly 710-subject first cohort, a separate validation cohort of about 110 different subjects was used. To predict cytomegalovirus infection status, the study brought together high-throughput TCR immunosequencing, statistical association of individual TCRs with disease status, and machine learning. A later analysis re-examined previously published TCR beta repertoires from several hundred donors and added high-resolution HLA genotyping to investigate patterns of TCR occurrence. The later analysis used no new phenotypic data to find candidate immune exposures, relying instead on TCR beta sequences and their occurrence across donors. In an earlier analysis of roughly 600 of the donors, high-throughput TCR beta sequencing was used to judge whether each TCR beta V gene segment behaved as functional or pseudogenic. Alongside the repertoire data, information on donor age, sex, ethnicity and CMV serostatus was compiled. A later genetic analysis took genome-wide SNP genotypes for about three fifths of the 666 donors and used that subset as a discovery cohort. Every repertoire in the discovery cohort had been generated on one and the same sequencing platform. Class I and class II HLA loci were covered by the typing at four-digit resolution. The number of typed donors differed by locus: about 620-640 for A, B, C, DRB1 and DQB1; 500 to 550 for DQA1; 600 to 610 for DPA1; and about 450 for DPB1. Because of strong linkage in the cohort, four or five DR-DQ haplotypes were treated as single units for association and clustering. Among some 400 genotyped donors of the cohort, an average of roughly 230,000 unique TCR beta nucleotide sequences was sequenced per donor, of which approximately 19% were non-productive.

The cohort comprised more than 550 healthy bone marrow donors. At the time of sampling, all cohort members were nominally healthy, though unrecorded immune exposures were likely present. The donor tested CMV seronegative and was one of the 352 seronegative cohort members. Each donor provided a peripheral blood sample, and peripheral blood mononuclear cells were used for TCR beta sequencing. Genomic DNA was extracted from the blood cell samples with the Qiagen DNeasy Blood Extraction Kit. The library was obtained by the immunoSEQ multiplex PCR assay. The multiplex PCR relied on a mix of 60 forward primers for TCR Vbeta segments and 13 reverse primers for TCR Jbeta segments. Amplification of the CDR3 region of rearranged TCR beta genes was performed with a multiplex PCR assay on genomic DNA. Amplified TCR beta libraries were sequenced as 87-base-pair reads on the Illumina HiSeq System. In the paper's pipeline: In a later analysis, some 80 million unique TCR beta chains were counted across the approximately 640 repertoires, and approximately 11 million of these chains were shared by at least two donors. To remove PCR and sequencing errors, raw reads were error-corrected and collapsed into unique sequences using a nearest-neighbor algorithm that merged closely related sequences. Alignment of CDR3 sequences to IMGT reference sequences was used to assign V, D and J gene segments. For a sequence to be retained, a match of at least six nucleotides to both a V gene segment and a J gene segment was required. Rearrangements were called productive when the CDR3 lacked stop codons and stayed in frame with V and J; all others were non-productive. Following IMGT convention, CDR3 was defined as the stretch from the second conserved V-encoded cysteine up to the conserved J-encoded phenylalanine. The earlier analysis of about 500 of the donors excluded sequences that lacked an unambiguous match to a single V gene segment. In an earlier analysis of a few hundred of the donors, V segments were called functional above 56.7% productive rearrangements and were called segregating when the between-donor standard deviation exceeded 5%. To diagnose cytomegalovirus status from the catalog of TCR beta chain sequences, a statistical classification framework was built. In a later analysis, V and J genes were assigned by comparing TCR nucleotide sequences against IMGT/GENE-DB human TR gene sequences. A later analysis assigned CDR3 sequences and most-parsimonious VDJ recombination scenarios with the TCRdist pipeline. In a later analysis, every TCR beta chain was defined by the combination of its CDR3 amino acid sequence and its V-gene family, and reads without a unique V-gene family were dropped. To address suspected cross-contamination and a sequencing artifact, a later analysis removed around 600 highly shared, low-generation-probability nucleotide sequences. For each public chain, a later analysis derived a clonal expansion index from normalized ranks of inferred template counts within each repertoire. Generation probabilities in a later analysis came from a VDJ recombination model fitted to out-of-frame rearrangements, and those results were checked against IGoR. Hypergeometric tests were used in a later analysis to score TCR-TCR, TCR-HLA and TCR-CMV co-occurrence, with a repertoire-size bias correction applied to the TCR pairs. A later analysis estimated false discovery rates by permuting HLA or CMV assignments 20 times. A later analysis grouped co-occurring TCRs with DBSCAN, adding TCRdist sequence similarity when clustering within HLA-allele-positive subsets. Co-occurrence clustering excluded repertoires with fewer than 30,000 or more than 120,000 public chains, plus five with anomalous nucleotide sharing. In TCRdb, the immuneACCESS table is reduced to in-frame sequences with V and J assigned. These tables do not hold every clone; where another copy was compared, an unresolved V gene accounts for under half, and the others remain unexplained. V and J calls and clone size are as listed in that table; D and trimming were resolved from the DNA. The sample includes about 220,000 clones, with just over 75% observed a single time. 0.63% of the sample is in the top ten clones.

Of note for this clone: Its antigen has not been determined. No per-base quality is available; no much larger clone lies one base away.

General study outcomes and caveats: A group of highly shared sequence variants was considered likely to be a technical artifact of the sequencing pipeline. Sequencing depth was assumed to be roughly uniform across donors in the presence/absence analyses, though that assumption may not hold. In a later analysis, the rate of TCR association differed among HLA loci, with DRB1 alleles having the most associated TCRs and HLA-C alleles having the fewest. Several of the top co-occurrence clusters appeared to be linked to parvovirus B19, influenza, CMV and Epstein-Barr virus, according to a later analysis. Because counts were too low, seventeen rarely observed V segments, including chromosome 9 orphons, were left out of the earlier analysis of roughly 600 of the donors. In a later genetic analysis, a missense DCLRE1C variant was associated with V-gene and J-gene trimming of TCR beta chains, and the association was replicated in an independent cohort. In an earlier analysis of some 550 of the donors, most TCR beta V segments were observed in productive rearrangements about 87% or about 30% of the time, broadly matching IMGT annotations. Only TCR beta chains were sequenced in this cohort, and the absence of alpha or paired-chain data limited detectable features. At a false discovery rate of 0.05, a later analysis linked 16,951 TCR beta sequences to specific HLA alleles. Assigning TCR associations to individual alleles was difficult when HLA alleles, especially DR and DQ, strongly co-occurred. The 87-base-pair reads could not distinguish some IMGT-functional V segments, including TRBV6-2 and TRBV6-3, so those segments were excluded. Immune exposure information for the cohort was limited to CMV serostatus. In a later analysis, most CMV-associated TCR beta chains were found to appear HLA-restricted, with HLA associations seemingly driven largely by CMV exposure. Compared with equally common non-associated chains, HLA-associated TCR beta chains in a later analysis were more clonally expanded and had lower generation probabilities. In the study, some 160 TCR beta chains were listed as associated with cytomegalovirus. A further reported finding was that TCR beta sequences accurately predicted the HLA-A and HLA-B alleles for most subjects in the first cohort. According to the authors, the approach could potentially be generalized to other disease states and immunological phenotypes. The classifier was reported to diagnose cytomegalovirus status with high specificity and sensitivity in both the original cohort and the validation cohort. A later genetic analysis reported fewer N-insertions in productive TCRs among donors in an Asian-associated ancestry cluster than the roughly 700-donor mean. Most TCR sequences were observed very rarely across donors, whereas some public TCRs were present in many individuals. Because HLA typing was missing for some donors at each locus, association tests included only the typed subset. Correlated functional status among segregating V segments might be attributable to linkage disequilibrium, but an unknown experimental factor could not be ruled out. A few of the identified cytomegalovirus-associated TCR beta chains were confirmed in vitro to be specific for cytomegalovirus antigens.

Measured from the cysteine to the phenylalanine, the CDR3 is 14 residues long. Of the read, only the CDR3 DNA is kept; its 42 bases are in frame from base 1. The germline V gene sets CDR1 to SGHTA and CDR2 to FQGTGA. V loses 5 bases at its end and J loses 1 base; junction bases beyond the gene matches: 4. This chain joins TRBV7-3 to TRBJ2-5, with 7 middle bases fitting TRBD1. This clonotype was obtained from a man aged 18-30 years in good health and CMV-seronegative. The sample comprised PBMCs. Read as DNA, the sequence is TGTGCCAGCAGCCGGTCAGGGGGCCAAGAGACCCAGTACTTC. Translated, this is CASSRSGGQETQYF. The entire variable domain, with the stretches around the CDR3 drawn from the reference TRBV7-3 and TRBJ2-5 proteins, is GAGVSQTPSNKVTEKGKYVELRCDPISGHTALYWYRQSLGQGPEFLIYFQGTGAADDSGLPNDRFFAVRPEGSVSTLKIQRTERGDSAVYLCASSRSGGQETQYFGPGTRLLVL.